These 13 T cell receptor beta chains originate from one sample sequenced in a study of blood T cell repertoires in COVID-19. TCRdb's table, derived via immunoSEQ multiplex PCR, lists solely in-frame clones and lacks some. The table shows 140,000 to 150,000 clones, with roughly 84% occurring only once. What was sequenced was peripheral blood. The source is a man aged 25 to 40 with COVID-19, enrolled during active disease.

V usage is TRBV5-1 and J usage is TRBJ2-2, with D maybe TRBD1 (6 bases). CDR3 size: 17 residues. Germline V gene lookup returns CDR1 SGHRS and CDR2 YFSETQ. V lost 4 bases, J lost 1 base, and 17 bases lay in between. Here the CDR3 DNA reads TGCGCCAGCAGCCCGGGACGTCTGACAGGGAACACCGGGGAGCTGTTTTTT. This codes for CASSPGRLTGNTGELFF.

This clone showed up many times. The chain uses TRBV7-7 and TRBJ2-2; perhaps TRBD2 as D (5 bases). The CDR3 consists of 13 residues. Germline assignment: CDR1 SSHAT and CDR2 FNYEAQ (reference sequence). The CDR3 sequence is CASALDREGELFF. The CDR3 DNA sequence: TGTGCTAGCGCTCTAGACCGCGAAGGGGAGCTGTTTTTT.

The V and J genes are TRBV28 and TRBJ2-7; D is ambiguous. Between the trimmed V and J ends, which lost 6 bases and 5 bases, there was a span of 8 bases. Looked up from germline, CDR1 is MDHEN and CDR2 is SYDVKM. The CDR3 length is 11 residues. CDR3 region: CASSLGNEQYF. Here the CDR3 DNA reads TGTGCCAGCAGCCTGGGCAACGAGCAGTACTTC.

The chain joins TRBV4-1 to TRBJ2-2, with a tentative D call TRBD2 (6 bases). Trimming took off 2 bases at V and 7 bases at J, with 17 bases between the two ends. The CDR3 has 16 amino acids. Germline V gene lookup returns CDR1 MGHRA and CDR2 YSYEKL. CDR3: CASSQSGGPRGGELFF. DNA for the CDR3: TGCGCCAGCAGCCAATCTGGAGGGCCTAGAGGCGGGGAGCTGTTTTTT.

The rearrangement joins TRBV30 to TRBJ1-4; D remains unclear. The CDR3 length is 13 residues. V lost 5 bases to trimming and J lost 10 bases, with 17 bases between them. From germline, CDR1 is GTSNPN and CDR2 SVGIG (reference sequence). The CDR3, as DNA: TGTGCCTGGGGGTCGAAAGGCGGGCGAAAACTGTTTTTT. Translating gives CAWGSKGGRKLFF.

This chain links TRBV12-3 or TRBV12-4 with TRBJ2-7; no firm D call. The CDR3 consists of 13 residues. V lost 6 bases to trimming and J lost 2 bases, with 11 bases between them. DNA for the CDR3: TGTGCCAGCAGCCCTACTGATACCTACGAGCAGTACTTC. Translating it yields CASSPTDTYEQYF.

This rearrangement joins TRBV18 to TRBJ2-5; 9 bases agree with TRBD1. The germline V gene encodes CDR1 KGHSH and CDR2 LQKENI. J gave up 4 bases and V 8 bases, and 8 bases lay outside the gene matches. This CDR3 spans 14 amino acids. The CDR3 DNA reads TGTGCCAGCGCCAGGGACAGGGTAGGAGAGACCCAGTACTTC. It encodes CASARDRVGETQYF.

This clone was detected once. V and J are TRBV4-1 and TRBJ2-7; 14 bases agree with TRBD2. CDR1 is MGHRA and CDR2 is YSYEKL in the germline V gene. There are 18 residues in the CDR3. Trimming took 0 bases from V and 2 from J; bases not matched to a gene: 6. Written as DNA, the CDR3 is TGCGCCAGCAGCCAAGAGTACGGACTAGCGGGAGGTACCTACGAGCAGTACTTC. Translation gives CASSQEYGLAGGTYEQYF.

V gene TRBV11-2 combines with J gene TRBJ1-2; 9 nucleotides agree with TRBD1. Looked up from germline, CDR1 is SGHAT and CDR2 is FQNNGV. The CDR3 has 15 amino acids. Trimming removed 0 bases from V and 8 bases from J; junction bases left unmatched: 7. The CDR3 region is CASSLERDRAGGYTF. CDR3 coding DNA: TGTGCCAGCAGCTTAGAGCGGGACAGGGCAGGGGGCTACACCTTC.

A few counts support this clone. CDR3 DNA: TGCGCCAGCAGCCACCCTTTCGCGGGAGTCTACGAGCAGTACTTC. It is translated as CASSHPFAGVYEQYF. The rearrangement joins TRBV4-1 to TRBJ2-7, with 7 bases lining up with TRBD2. The CDR3 length is 15 residues. V dropped 3 bases and J dropped 3; count of bases not matched to a gene: 8. CDR1 MGHRA and CDR2 YSYEKL come from the germline V gene.

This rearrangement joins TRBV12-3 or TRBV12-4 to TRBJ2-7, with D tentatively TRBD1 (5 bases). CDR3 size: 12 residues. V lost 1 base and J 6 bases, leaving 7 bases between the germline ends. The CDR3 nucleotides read TGTGCCAGCAGTTTAGGGGGCCCCGAGCAGTACTTC. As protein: CASSLGGPEQYF.

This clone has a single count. The CDR3 loop reads CAWGRGQAQTQYF. In nucleotides, the CDR3 is TGTGCCTGGGGGCGGGGGCAGGCCCAGACCCAGTACTTC. The chain joins TRBV30 to TRBJ2-5, with TRBD2 as a possible D gene (7 bases). Germline V gene sequence: CDR1 GTSNPN, CDR2 SVGIG (reference sequence). V dropped 5 bases and J dropped 6 bases, with 16 bases sitting between them. There are 13 residues in the CDR3.

This CDR3 reads CASSSPGDRAYEQYF. CDR3 in DNA: TGTGCCAGCAGCTCTCCTGGGGACAGGGCCTACGAGCAGTACTTC. J is TRBJ2-7 and V is TRBV7-8, with 9 bases fitting TRBD1. Germline CDR1 reads SGHVS; CDR2 reads FQNEAQ. CDR3 length equals 15 residues. V lost 4 bases to trimming and J lost 2 bases; unmatched junction nucleotides: 6. Using reference TRBV7-8 and TRBJ2-7 for the parts outside the CDR3, the full variable domain is GAGVSQSPRYKVAKRGQDVALRCDPISGHVSLFWYQQALGQGPEFLTYFQNEAQLDKSGLPSDRFFAERPEGSVSTLKIQRTQQEDSAVYLCASSSPGDRAYEQYFGPGTRLTVT.